The 21 T cell receptor beta chains reported below all come from one sample, sequenced in a study of blood T cell repertoires in COVID-19. Assay used: immunoSEQ multiplex PCR; TCRdb lists only in-frame clones, some missing. The table records roughly 250,000 clones, around 89% of them present only once. The sequencing input was peripheral blood. These receptors originate from a man between 25 and 39 years old with acute or convalescent COVID-19.

This sequence joins TRBV6-5 and TRBJ2-1; 10 nucleotides match TRBD1. The CDR3 runs 15 residues. V lost 6 bases, J lost 6 bases, and 8 bases stayed unmatched. Looked up from germline, CDR1 is MNHEY and CDR2 is SVGAGI. The CDR3 DNA sequence: TGTGCCAGCAGAGACAGGGGGCGTGGAGGCAATGAGCAGTTCTTC. Protein sequence: CASRDRGRGGNEQFF.

The genes are TRBV5-6 and TRBJ2-7; TRBD1 aligns across 8 bases. CDR3 size: 15 residues. J gave up 7 bases and V 3 bases, and 12 bases lay outside the gene matches. CDR1 SGHDT and CDR2 YYEEEE come from the germline V gene. The CDR3, as DNA: TGTGCCAGCAGCTGGGACAGGACCGCCTTACGGGAGCAGTACTTC. This gives the protein CASSWDRTALREQYF. The full variable domain, rest sourced from reference TRBV5-6 and TRBJ2-7, is DAGVTQSPTHLIKTRGQQVTLRCSPKSGHDTVSWYQQALGQGPQFIFQYYEEEERQRGNFPDRFSGHQFPNYSSELNVNALLLGDSALYLCASSWDRTALREQYFGPGTRLTVT.

Concerning this clone: Other nucleotide sequences in the sample specify the same CDR3. V and J are TRBV7-9 and TRBJ1-1, with D perhaps TRBD1 (6 bases). Trimming removed 3 bases at V and 1 base at J, with 6 bases between. The CDR3 spans 13 residues. The germline CDR1 and CDR2 sequences are SEHNR and FQNEAQ (reference sequence). The CDR3, as DNA: TGTGCCAGCAGCTTGACAGGGAACACTGAAGCTTTCTTT. Translating gives CASSLTGNTEAFF.

J is TRBJ2-2 and V is TRBV15, with 8 bases that match TRBD2. Losses at the gene ends were 8 bases for V and 7 bases for J; bases not matched to a gene: 9. CDR1 and CDR2 from the germline V gene are LNHNV and YYDKDF (reference sequence). The CDR3 loop spans 14 amino acids. As DNA, the CDR3 is TGTGCCACCGGAGGCGGGGGGCGGGGCGGGGAGCTGTTTTTT. Residues: CATGGGGRGGELFF.

The chain has TRBV20-1 and TRBJ2-7; D possibly corresponds to TRBD1 (5 bases). Trimming removed 3 bases from V and 6 bases from J, with 9 bases in between. The CDR3 has 11 amino acids. CDR1 is DFQATT, CDR2 SNEGSKA, per germline (reference sequence). CDR3 bases: TGCAGTGCTAGGACAGTGAGCGAGCAGTACTTC. Residues: CSARTVSEQYF.

This rearrangement joins TRBV7-9 to TRBJ2-7, with TRBD2 identical over 8 bases. V was pared by 5 bases and J by 7 bases, with 19 bases of the junction left unmatched. This CDR3 is 17 amino acids long. In germline, CDR1 is SEHNR, CDR2 FQNEAQ (reference sequence). CDR3 coding DNA: TGTGCCAGCAGCCCCCGGGGTTCTAACGGGAGGGTAGGTGAGCAGTACTTC. Translated: CASSPRGSNGRVGEQYF.

The genes are TRBV6-5 and TRBJ1-2, with 8 bases identical to TRBD1. Per germline, CDR1 MNHEY and CDR2 SVGAGI. This CDR3 has 15 residues. Trimming at V came to 0 bases and at J to 7 bases, leaving 7 bases not matched to a gene. Here the CDR3 DNA reads TGTGCCAGCAGTTACTCCACGGGACAGGTCGGTGGCTACACCTTC. Protein sequence: CASSYSTGQVGGYTF.

The J gene is TRBJ2-1, the V gene TRBV7-9, with D perhaps TRBD2 (5 bases). Deletions cut 4 bases from V and 10 bases from J, with 17 bases between. The CDR3 runs 14 residues. In germline, CDR1 is SEHNR, CDR2 FQNEAQ (reference sequence). The chain's CDR3 is CASSSRTPREEQFF. The CDR3 DNA sequence: TGTGCCAGCAGCTCCCGGACTCCCCGCGAGGAGCAGTTCTTC.

The J gene is TRBJ2-3, the V gene TRBV5-1; a possible D gene is TRBD1 (6 bases). The CDR3 totals 16 residues. V shed 0 bases and J shed 0 bases, with 11 bases lying between them. From germline, CDR1 is SGHRS and CDR2 YFSETQ. This CDR3 is CASSLEGQRSTDTQYF. The DNA of the CDR3 is TGCGCCAGCAGCTTGGAAGGACAGCGAAGCACAGATACGCAGTATTTT.

The CDR3 here is CSASAGDRDQPQHF. In nucleotides, the CDR3 is TGCAGTGCTAGTGCCGGGGACAGAGATCAGCCCCAGCATTTT. The gene calls are TRBV20-1 and TRBJ1-5; 7 positions match TRBD1. The CDR3 totals 14 residues. J lost 5 bases, V lost 3 bases, and 7 bases had no gene match. Germline-derived CDR1 and CDR2 are DFQATT and SNEGSKA (reference sequence).

This chain joins TRBV6-5 and TRBJ2-7; the match to TRBD2 covers 9 bases. The CDR3 loop spans 13 amino acids. V dropped 8 bases and J dropped 0; count of bases not matched to a gene: 2. CDR1 and CDR2 (germline): MNHEY, SVGAGI. The CDR3 coding sequence is TGTGCCAGCTCGACTAGCGGCTCCTACGAGCAGTACTTC. Translation: CASSTSGSYEQYF.

The V and J genes are TRBV2 and TRBJ1-1, with a tentative D call TRBD1 (5 bases). Germline assignment: CDR1 SNHLY and CDR2 FYNNEI. This CDR3 is 14 amino acids long. V lost 7 bases to trimming and J lost 1 base, with 13 bases between them. The CDR3 reads CASNRGHTNTEAFF. CDR3 sequence (DNA): TGTGCCAGCAACCGAGGACATACGAACACTGAAGCTTTCTTT. The variable domain in full, with the rest retrieved from reference TRBV2 and TRBJ1-1, is EPEVTQTPSHQVTQMGQEVILRCVPISNHLYFYWYRQILGQKVEFLVSFYNNEISEKSEIFDDQFSVERPDGSNFTLKIRSTKLEDSAMYFCASNRGHTNTEAFFGQGTRLTVV.

The gene calls are TRBV5-5 and TRBJ2-5; D unresolved. V was clipped by 2 bases and J by 0 bases, with 11 bases between them. The CDR3 is 15 residues long. Germline assignment: CDR1 SGHKS and CDR2 YYEKEE (reference sequence). CDR3 nucleotides: TGTGCCAGCAGCTTCCCCAAGACAAACCAAGAGACCCAGTACTTC. It specifies CASSFPKTNQETQYF.

This chain connects TRBV14 to TRBJ1-2; D not resolved. The V gene's germline CDR1 is SGHDN and CDR2 FVKESK. The CDR3 loop spans 15 amino acids. V was cut by 1 base and J by 4 bases, with 13 bases left in between. CDR3: CASSQAGSAFYGYTF. The CDR3 DNA follows: TGTGCCAGCAGCCAAGCTGGGAGCGCATTCTATGGCTACACCTTC. Looking up the rest from reference TRBV14 and TRBJ1-2 gives the full variable domain: EAGVTQFPSHSVIEKGQTVTLRCDPISGHDNLYWYRRVMGKEIKFLLHFVKESKQDESGMPNNRFLAERTGGTYSTLKVQPAELEDSGVYFCASSQAGSAFYGYTFGSGTRLTVV.

This clone occurred a few times. V usage is TRBV12-5 and J usage is TRBJ1-5; D is uncertain. The CDR3 runs 14 residues. Trimming stripped 4 bases from V and 9 bases from J, with 16 bases between. From germline, CDR1 is LGHNT and CDR2 FRNRAP. The CDR3 DNA sequence: TGTGCTAGTGGTTCCGGCCAGCGGGTTAGGCCCCAGCATTTT. This translates into CASGSGQRVRPQHF.

The chain is built from TRBV6-2 or TRBV6-3 and TRBJ1-4; D perhaps matches TRBD1 (5 bases). CDR3 size: 15 residues. Germline V CDR1 and CDR2: MNHEY, SVGEGT. V lost 2 bases, J lost 8 bases, and 15 bases lay in between. CDR3 bases: TGTGCCAGCAGTTACCGGGGGGGAGTCGGCGAAAAACTGTTTTTT. The encoded protein is CASSYRGGVGEKLFF.

The CDR3 region is CANPGGRGNTEAFF. CDR3 sequence (DNA): TGTGCCAACCCAGGAGGGCGCGGGAACACTGAAGCTTTCTTT. The chain combines TRBV2 with TRBJ1-1; D remains unclear. Germline V gives CDR1 SNHLY, CDR2 FYNNEI. V lost 10 bases and J lost 1, with 16 bases in between. The CDR3 consists of 14 residues.

The chain joins TRBV18 to TRBJ1-6; D perhaps matches TRBD1 (5 bases). The CDR3 has 16 amino acids. The germline V gene has CDR1 KGHSH and CDR2 LQKENI. V was shortened by 3 bases and J by 5 bases, with 14 bases between the two germline ends. The CDR3 DNA sequence: TGTGCCAGCTCACCTATTCAGGGCCGAAATAATTCACCCCTCCACTTT. Translation gives CASSPIQGRNNSPLHF.

The chain recombines TRBV5-1 with TRBJ2-3; TRBD2 matches 7 bases. V gave up 4 bases and J gave up 0 bases; unmatched junction bases: 11. This CDR3 is 17 amino acids long. Looked up from germline, CDR1 is SGHRS and CDR2 is YFSETQ. The CDR3 nucleotides are TGCGCCAGCAGCCCGTCAATGGGACTATTGAGCACAGATACGCAGTATTTT. Residues: CASSPSMGLLSTDTQYF. Supplemented by reference TRBV5-1 and TRBJ2-3, the full variable domain reads KAGVTQTPRYLIKTRGQQVTLSCSPISGHRSVSWYQQTPGQGLQFLFEYFSETQRNKGNFPGRFSGRQFSNSRSEMNVSTLELGDSALYLCASSPSMGLLSTDTQYFGPGTRLTVL.

This chain joins TRBV5-1 and TRBJ1-1, with 10 bases aligning to TRBD1. V lost 4 bases to trimming and J lost 8 bases; unmatched junction nucleotides: 17. The CDR3 runs to 17 residues. The V gene's germline CDR1 is SGHRS and CDR2 YFSETQ. The CDR3 nucleotides are TGCGCCAGCAGCCCATGGACAGGGGGTTACACAGGCGGCGAAGCTTTCTTT. Its protein is CASSPWTGGYTGGEAFF.

The chain carries TRBV11-2 and TRBJ2-5; D ambiguous. Germline CDR1 is SGHAT and CDR2 is FQNNGV. CDR3 length equals 13 residues. The ends were cut back, 2 bases at V and 5 bases at J, with 9 bases in the middle. DNA of the CDR3: TGTGCCAGCAGCTTATCAGGTCGTGAGACCCAGTACTTC. Its protein product is CASSLSGRETQYF.